A single sample gave rise to the 32 T cell receptor beta chains below, sequenced in a study of immune heterogeneity within non-small cell lung tumors. Genomic DNA from bulk tumor acted as the template, and about 570 ng was loaded per sample. Multiple widely separated biopsies were taken from each primary tumor at surgery. Patients had untreated, newly diagnosed non-small cell lung cancer and underwent curative surgery. Multiplex PCR was performed with 32 V and 13 J primers, and it amplified TCR beta CDR3. TCRdb processed the multiplex PCR reads anew with MiXCR; each CDR3 protein has one entry. In the table there are 21,000 or so distinct CDR3 sequences, 28% of which are singletons. What was sequenced was lung tumor tissue. The origin of the receptors is a man in his forties or fifties with non-small cell lung cancer.

This clonotype is categorized as medium-sized. The rearrangement links TRBV19 to TRBJ1-5; 7 bases line up with TRBD1. Per germline, CDR1 LNHDA and CDR2 SQIVND (reference sequence). Germline trimming cut 4 bases from V and 0 bases from J; bases unmatched to any gene: 15. The CDR3 extends over 19 amino acids. The CDR3 DNA sequence: TGTGCCAGTAGTAAAACTCCCCGGACAGGTTTAGGTAGCAATCAGCCCCAGCATTTT. It specifies CASSKTPRTGLGSNQPQHF.

This clonotype has at least ten counts. The rearrangement uses TRBV20-1 and TRBJ2-2, with 9 nucleotides matching TRBD1. Germline V gene sequence: CDR1 DFQATT, CDR2 SNEGSKA (reference sequence). This CDR3 comprises 16 residues. The J segment lost 2 bases and the V segment lost 0 bases, leaving 4 bases of the junction unmatched. For the CDR3, the DNA is TGCAGTGCTAGAGATCCGGGACAGGGAAACACCGGGGAGCTGTTTTTT. It specifies CSARDPGQGNTGELFF.

The V call is TRBV7-9, the J call TRBJ1-3, with a tentative D call TRBD1 (6 bases). V was pared by 6 bases and J by 0 bases, with 15 bases between. The CDR3 contains 16 residues. Per the germline V gene, CDR1 is SEHNR and CDR2 is FQNEAQ (reference sequence). CDR3: CASRRLQGYSGNTIYF. In DNA, the CDR3 is TGTGCCAGCAGGCGCTTACAGGGCTACTCTGGAAACACCATATATTTT.

The chain combines TRBV5-1 with TRBJ2-2; 11 bases agree with TRBD1. The CDR3 contains 17 residues. V lost 2 bases to trimming and J lost 4 bases; unmatched junction nucleotides: 7. Germline values: CDR1 SGHRS, CDR2 YFSETQ. The CDR3 DNA reads TGCGCCAGCAGCTTTCGAACCGGGACAGGGGGCACCGGGGAGCTGTTTTTT. Protein: CASSFRTGTGGTGELFF.

Worth noting for this clonotype: This may be a read error: a much more frequent sequence differs by one nucleotide. The rearrangement joins TRBV30 to TRBJ1-5; no clear D gene. With 0 bases removed from V and 3 bases from J, the gap between germline ends came to 12 bases. Germline V lookup: CDR1 GTSNPN, CDR2 SVGIG (reference sequence). The CDR3 is made up of 15 amino acids. CDR3 loop: CAWSVRWTSNQPQHF. DNA of the CDR3: TGTGCCTGGAGTGTTCGGTGGACTTCCAATCAGCCCCAGCATTTT. Full variable domain (outside the CDR3, taken from reference TRBV30 and TRBJ1-5): SQTIHQWPATLVQPVGSPLSLECTVEGTSNPNLYWYRQAAGRGLQLLFYSVGIGQISSEVPQNLSASRPQDRQFILSSKKLLLSDSGFYLCAWSVRWTSNQPQHFGDGTRLSIL.

Ten or more counts support this clonotype. This chain links TRBV19 with TRBJ1-1; TRBD1 agrees at 7 bases. The CDR3 has 15 residues. CDR1 and CDR2 (germline): LNHDA, SQIVND (reference sequence). V dropped 4 bases and J dropped 1; count of bases not matched to a gene: 6. The CDR3, as DNA: TGTGCCAGTAGTAGACAGGGAAGGCAGAACACTGAAGCTTTCTTT. As protein: CASSRQGRQNTEAFF.

This clonotype was observed many times. This chain links TRBV12-3 or TRBV12-4 with TRBJ1-3, with 7 positions matching TRBD1. Trimming at V came to 6 bases and at J to 1 base, leaving 6 bases not matched to a gene. This CDR3 has 15 residues. The CDR3 DNA follows: TGTGCCAGCAGGGGACAGCTGACTTCTGGAAACACCATATATTTT. Translating gives CASRGQLTSGNTIYF.

A single count supports this clonotype. With a much larger clone just one base away, this may be a read error. The chain is built from TRBV30 and TRBJ1-5; D gene unclear. The germline V and J ends were trimmed by 0 bases and 9 bases, with 15 bases remaining between them. The germline gives CDR1 GTSNPN, CDR2 SVGIG (reference sequence). The CDR3 extends over 14 amino acids. The CDR3 loop reads CAWSVPGMGRPQHF. The CDR3, as DNA: TGTGCCTGGAGTGTACCGGGGATGGGTCGGCCCCAGCATTTT.

The sample holds many counts of this clonotype. The gene calls are TRBV4-1 and TRBJ2-7; 7 positions agree with TRBD1. Germline loops: CDR1 MGHRA, CDR2 YSYEKL. The CDR3 covers 15 residues. V lost 3 bases to trimming and J lost 7 bases; unmatched junction nucleotides: 12. The CDR3 is CASSQSEGALKEQYF. CDR3 DNA: TGCGCCAGCAGCCAGAGTGAGGGGGCTTTGAAAGAGCAGTACTTC.

A single count supports this clonotype. A much larger clonotype is one base distant, so this may be a read error. CDR3 residues: CASSKPRANEQFF. The CDR3, as DNA: TGTGCCAGTAGTAAACCAAGGGCCAATGAGCAGTTCTTC. The V gene is TRBV19, the J gene TRBJ2-1; D is unresolved. The ends were cut back, 4 bases at V and 6 bases at J, with 10 bases in the middle. There are 13 residues in the CDR3. Looked up from germline, CDR1 is LNHDA and CDR2 is SQIVND (reference sequence).

The chain employs TRBV5-4 and TRBJ2-2; D may match TRBD1 or TRBD2 (5 bases each). The CDR3 extends over 17 amino acids. Germline V CDR1 and CDR2: SGHNT, YYREEE (reference sequence). Trimming stripped 0 bases from V and 4 bases from J, with 16 bases between. The CDR3 reads CASSLGWGGLPTGELFF. The CDR3 nucleotides read TGTGCCAGCAGCTTGGGATGGGGCGGGTTACCCACCGGGGAGCTGTTTTTT.

The sample holds many counts of this clonotype. The chain recombines TRBV20-1 with TRBJ1-2; D may be TRBD1 (5 bases). Looked up from germline, CDR1 is DFQATT and CDR2 is SNEGSKA (reference sequence). The V end was cut by 5 bases, the J end by 3 bases, with 16 bases between. The CDR3 has 14 amino acids. The CDR3 DNA sequence: TGCAGTGCTCCAAGACCTGACAGTCACTATGGCTACACCTTC. Translation gives CSAPRPDSHYGYTF.

Worth noting for this clonotype: At one boundary the junction diverges from the germline segment, which might be a read error. This chain connects TRBV10-3 to TRBJ2-1, with a possible D match to TRBD2 (5 bases). The CDR3 runs 15 residues. Germline lookup yields CDR1 ENHRY and CDR2 SYGVKD. CDR3 nucleotide sequence: TGTGACATCAGTGAACGGCTAGCCCGGGACAATGAGCAGTTCTTC. This codes for CDISERLARDNEQFF.

This clonotype has a handful of counts. J is TRBJ2-3 and V is TRBV20-1; D is possibly TRBD1 (6 bases). Trimming cost V 6 bases and J 1 base, with 11 bases left between them. The germline V gene encodes CDR1 DFQATT and CDR2 SNEGSKA (reference sequence). The CDR3 is made up of 13 amino acids. CDR3 coding DNA: TGCAGTGCCACAGGGTGGGGCACAGATACGCAGTATTTT. As protein: CSATGWGTDTQYF.

This clonotype was seen only a few times. The J gene is TRBJ2-1, the V gene TRBV6-5; 14 bases agree with TRBD2. This CDR3 contains 16 residues. J was trimmed by 5 bases and V by 0 bases; bases with no gene match: 0. Looked up from germline, CDR1 is MNHEY and CDR2 is SVGAGI. This CDR3 reads CASSYSGLAGDNEQFF. As DNA, the CDR3 is TGTGCCAGCAGTTACTCGGGACTAGCGGGAGACAATGAGCAGTTCTTC.

The sample holds many counts of this clonotype. This chain links TRBV5-1 with TRBJ2-3, with 15 bases that match TRBD2. This CDR3 has 18 amino acids. With V trimmed by 5 bases and J by 3 bases, 10 bases remained unmatched. CDR1 and CDR2 (germline): SGHRS, YFSETQ. Here the CDR3 DNA reads TGCGCCAGCAGATCGGGACTAGCGGGAGGCCCGGGGACAGATACGCAGTATTTT. As protein: CASRSGLAGGPGTDTQYF.

By share, this clonotype counts as medium-sized. The chain recombines TRBV12-3 or TRBV12-4 with TRBJ1-2; TRBD1 is a possible D gene (6 bases). The CDR3 is 13 residues long. Trimming pared 5 bases from V and 8 bases from J, leaving 15 bases between. CDR3 nucleotide sequence: TGTGCCAGCAGTCCCGGGTGGGGGCGGGGCTACACCTTC. Protein product: CASSPGWGRGYTF.

This clonotype has more than one count but fewer than ten. V gene TRBV20-1 combines with J gene TRBJ2-7; TRBD2 matches at 14 bases. The CDR3 is 15 amino acids. Germline values: CDR1 DFQATT, CDR2 SNEGSKA (reference sequence). J was trimmed by 3 bases and V by 5 bases; bases with no gene match: 6. Here the CDR3 DNA reads TGCAGTGCTTGGACTAGCGGGAGGAAGAGCTACGAGCAGTACTTC. This encodes CSAWTSGRKSYEQYF.

This clonotype was detected a few times. This chain uses TRBV6-1 with TRBJ2-5; D is uncertain. In germline, CDR1 is MNHNS, CDR2 SASEGT. The CDR3 spans 11 residues. With 3 bases removed from V and 5 bases from J, the gap between germline ends came to 4 bases. For the CDR3, the DNA is TGTGCCAGCAGTGAGGCCGAGACCCAGTACTTC. It is translated as CASSEAETQYF.

The table lists this clonotype with many counts. CDR3 sequence reads: CSAPDRGGFGYTF. The CDR3 DNA reads as TGCAGTGCACCGGACAGGGGAGGCTTTGGCTACACCTTC. V gene TRBV20-1 combines with J gene TRBJ1-2; 9 bases agree with TRBD1. With V trimmed by 6 bases and J by 7 bases, 9 bases remained unmatched. CDR1 and CDR2 from the germline V gene are DFQATT and SNEGSKA (reference sequence). The length of the CDR3 is 13 residues.

Comments on this clonotype: Possible read error: a much larger clone is one base away. The V and J genes are TRBV6-1 and TRBJ1-5; D is perhaps TRBD1 (5 bases). The V end lost 4 bases, the J end lost 6 bases, and 13 bases lay between the germline ends. CDR1 is MNHNS, CDR2 SASEGT, per germline. The CDR3 runs to 14 residues. CDR3 nucleotides: TGTGCCAGCAGTGCATGGGGGGTTAGTCAGCCCCAGCATTTT. This sequence encodes CASSAWGVSQPQHF.

This clonotype was observed many times. The V and J genes are TRBV6-1 and TRBJ1-2; D is ambiguous. Germline CDR1 MNHNS, CDR2 SASEGT. Trimming stripped 3 bases from V and 3 bases from J, with 5 bases between. This CDR3 region has 12 residues. For the CDR3, the DNA is TGTGCCAGCAGTGACGAGCACTATGGCTACACCTTC. It codes for CASSDEHYGYTF.

This clonotype has at least ten counts. This chain connects TRBV18 to TRBJ2-1; unclear D gene. Germline-derived CDR1 and CDR2 are KGHSH and LQKENI. V lost 4 bases, J lost 9 bases, and 19 bases lay in between. This CDR3 has 15 amino acids. The CDR3 DNA reads as TGTGCCAGCTCACTCAACTCGAATACTTTTGGTGAGCAGTTCTTC. Translating it yields CASSLNSNTFGEQFF.

By share, this clonotype ranks as medium-sized. The V call is TRBV2, the J call TRBJ1-1; 9 nucleotides agree with TRBD1. Germline V gene sequence: CDR1 SNHLY, CDR2 FYNNEI. V lost 4 bases, J lost 5 bases, and 2 bases stayed unmatched. The CDR3 sequence is 13 residues long. The CDR3 DNA follows: TGTGCCAGCAGTGGACAGGGGGTGACTGAAGCTTTCTTT. Residues: CASSGQGVTEAFF.

Concerning this clonotype: One end of the junction varies from germline; a read error may be responsible. The rearrangement links TRBV12-3 or TRBV12-4 to TRBJ2-2; the D gene is possibly TRBD2 (6 bases). The CDR3 covers 12 residues. The CDR3 region has the DNA TGTGCCAGCAGTCTCAACACCGGGGGGCTGTTTTTT. Translation: CASSLNTGGLFF.

Note on this clonotype: The germline gene is not matched at one end of the junction; a read error may be the cause. The chain employs TRBV6-1 and TRBJ1-2; TRBD1 might be the D (5 bases). The length of the CDR3 is 16 residues. Looked up from germline, CDR1 is MNHNS and CDR2 is SASEGT. DNA for the CDR3: TGTGCCAGCAGTGGTGCCGGCGAGAACACAGCGAGGGGCTCCACCTTC. Its protein is CASSGAGENTARGSTF.

This clonotype has ten or more counts. The chain carries TRBV6-2 or TRBV6-3 and TRBJ1-2, with no clear D. There are 10 residues in the CDR3. V dropped 6 bases and J dropped 2 bases, with 1 base sitting between them. CDR1 and CDR2 (germline): MNHEY, SVGEGT. The CDR3, as DNA: TGTGCCAGCAGGAACTATGGCTACACCTTC. Translation: CASRNYGYTF.

This clonotype has at least ten counts. The chain employs TRBV6-1 and TRBJ2-7, with TRBD2 as a possible D gene (6 bases). This CDR3 spans 14 amino acids. Germline CDR1 reads MNHNS; CDR2 reads SASEGT. V lost 5 bases and J lost 5, with 16 bases in between. As DNA, the CDR3 is TGTGCCAGCAGTCGGGACTCCATTCGGCACGAGCAGTACTTC. This translates into CASSRDSIRHEQYF.

Written as DNA, the CDR3 is TGTGCCAGCAGCGCCCGAGACGGATCATCAGGGCATGTTGAAAAACTGTTTTTT. This gives the protein CASSARDGSSGHVEKLFF. The chain combines TRBV5-4 with TRBJ1-4, with D maybe TRBD1 (5 bases). V dropped 4 bases and J dropped 7 bases, with 26 bases sitting between them. The CDR3 is 18 amino acids. CDR1 SGHNT and CDR2 YYREEE come from the germline V gene (reference sequence).

The chain carries TRBV20-1 and TRBJ2-1; 12 nucleotides line up with TRBD2. Germline V gene lookup returns CDR1 DFQATT and CDR2 SNEGSKA (reference sequence). CDR3 length equals 16 residues. V was clipped by 3 bases and J by 4 bases; unmatched bases: 7. This CDR3 is CSASSSGRARYNEQFF. CDR3 bases: TGCAGTGCTAGTTCTAGCGGGAGGGCCAGGTACAATGAGCAGTTCTTC.

Regarding this clonotype: A read error may be the cause here, since a much bigger clone is one base away. V usage is TRBV2 and J usage is TRBJ2-2; maybe TRBD2 (6 bases). The length of the CDR3 is 15 residues. Germline V gene data show CDR1 as SNHLY and CDR2 as FYNNEI. CDR3 region: CARSEARGNTGELFF. CDR3 DNA sequence: TGTGCCAGAAGTGAAGCGCGGGGGAACACCGGGGAGCTGTTTTTT.

A remark on this clonotype: A much bigger clone sits one base away, suggesting this may be a read error. The V gene is TRBV7-9, the J gene TRBJ1-3, with no clear D. Per the germline V gene, CDR1 is SEHNR and CDR2 is FQNEAQ (reference sequence). This CDR3 contains 13 residues. The CDR3 DNA sequence: TGTGCCAGCAGCTTAGAAGCTGGAAACACCAAATATTTT. Residues: CASSLEAGNTKYF. The full variable domain, completed using reference TRBV7-9 and TRBJ1-3, is DTGVSQNPRHKITKRGQNVTFRCDPISEHNRLYWYRQTLGQGPEFLTYFQNEAQLEKSRLLSDRFSAERPKGSFSTLEIQRTEQGDSAMYLCASSLEAGNTKYFGEGSWLTVV.